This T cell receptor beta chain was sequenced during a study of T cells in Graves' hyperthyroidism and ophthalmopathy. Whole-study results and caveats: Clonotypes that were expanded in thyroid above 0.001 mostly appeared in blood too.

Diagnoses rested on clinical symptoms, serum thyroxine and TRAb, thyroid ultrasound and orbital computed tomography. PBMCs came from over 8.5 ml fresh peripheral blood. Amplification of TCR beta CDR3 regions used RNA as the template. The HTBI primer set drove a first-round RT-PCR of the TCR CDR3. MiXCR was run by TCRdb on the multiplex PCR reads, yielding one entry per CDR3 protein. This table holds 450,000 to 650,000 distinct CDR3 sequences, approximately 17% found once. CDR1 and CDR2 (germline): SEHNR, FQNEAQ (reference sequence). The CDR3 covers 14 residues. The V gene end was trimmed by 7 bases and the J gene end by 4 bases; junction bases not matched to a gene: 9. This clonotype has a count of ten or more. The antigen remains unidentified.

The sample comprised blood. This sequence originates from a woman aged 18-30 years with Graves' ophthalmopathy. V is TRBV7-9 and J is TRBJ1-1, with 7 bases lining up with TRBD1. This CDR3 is CASTLQGRSTEAFF. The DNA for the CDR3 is TGTGCCAGCACCCTACAGGGGCGAAGCACTGAAGCTTTCTTT. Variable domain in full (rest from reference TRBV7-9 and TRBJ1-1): DTGVSQNPRHKITKRGQNVTFRCDPISEHNRLYWYRQTLGQGPEFLTYFQNEAQLEKSRLLSDRFSAERPKGSFSTLEIQRTEQGDSAMYLCASTLQGRSTEAFFGQGTRLTVV.